This TCR beta chain derives from a study of blood T cell repertoires in COVID-19. Across the whole study: Researchers got acute and convalescent COVID-19 samples from the United States, Italy and Spain. From T cells, B-cell-depleted T cells, or PBMCs came the material, which was cDNA or gDNA.

Original analysis: Nucleated cell number was recorded as an estimate derived from reference gene primer amplification. Sequenced by immunoSEQ multiplex PCR; TCRdb stores in-frame clones only, minus some. The V and J calls and clone size come from that table; D and trimming were worked out from the DNA. The table has about 240,000 clones, approximately 83% seen once. Germline V gives CDR1 LNHDA, CDR2 SQIVND (reference sequence). V lost 6 bases and J 5 bases, leaving 14 bases between the germline ends. The CDR3 runs 14 residues. The chain combines TRBV19 with TRBJ2-4; TRBD1 is a possible D gene (6 bases). The sequenced sample was peripheral blood. The TCR was taken from a woman aged 25-40 years who had recovered from COVID-19. The CDR3 coding sequence is TGTGCCAGTAGCGCCACAGGGCTCGAAAACATTCAGTACTTC. Protein sequence: CASSATGLENIQYF. The complete variable domain, with remaining parts taken from reference TRBV19 and TRBJ2-4, reads DGGITQSPKYLFRKEGQNVTLSCEQNLNHDAMYWYRQDPGQGLRLIYYSQIVNDFQKGDIAEGYSVSREKKESFPLTVTSAQKNPTAFYLCASSATGLENIQYFGAGTRLSVL.